Here is one T cell receptor beta chain with its context. This CDR3 contains 13 residues. V lost 0 bases and J 5 bases, leaving 9 bases between the germline ends. Per germline, CDR1 SGHNT and CDR2 YYREEE (reference sequence). These data originate in a study of blood T cell repertoires in COVID-19. Study information: The samples span acute and convalescent COVID-19 from the United States, Italy and Spain. PBMCs, B-cell-depleted T cells, or T cells were the source of the cDNA or gDNA that made up the material.

The data were produced by immunoSEQ multiplex PCR, yet TCRdb's version contains in-frame clones alone and is incomplete. The top ten clones hold roughly 13% of a sample with 140,000 to 150,000 clones, 65% to 85% of them seen once. Sequenced input: peripheral blood. This TCR came from a man aged 55 to 69 with active or convalescent COVID-19. This chain uses TRBV5-4 with TRBJ2-7, with D possibly being TRBD2 (5 bases). As DNA, the CDR3 is TGTGCCAGCAGCTTGGGTCTAGCCGACGAGCAGTACTTC. Its translation is CASSLGLADEQYF. The whole variable domain, remainder taken from reference TRBV5-4 and TRBJ2-7, is ETGVTQSPTHLIKTRGQQVTLRCSSQSGHNTVSWYQQALGQGPQFIFQYYREEENGRGNFPPRFSGLQFPNYSSELNVNALELDDSALYLCASSLGLADEQYFGPGTRLTVT.